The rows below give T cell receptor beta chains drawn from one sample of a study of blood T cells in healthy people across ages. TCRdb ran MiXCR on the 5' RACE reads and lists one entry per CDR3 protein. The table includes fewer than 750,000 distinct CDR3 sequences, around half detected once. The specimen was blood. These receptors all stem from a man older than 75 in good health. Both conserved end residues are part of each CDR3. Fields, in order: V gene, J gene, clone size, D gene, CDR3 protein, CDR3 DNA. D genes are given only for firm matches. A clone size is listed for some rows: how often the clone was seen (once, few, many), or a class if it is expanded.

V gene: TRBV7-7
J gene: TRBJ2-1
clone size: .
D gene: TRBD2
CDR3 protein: CASSLTSGAEGEQFF
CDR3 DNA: TGTGCTAGCAGCTTGACTAGCGGGGCAGAGGGTGAGCAGTTCTTC

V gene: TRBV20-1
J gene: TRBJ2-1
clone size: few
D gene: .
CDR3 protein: CSASADSNNEQFF
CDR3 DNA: TGCAGTGCTAGTGCTGACTCGAACAATGAGCAGTTCTTC

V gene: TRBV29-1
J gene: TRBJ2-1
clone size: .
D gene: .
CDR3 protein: CSASGSGETQFF
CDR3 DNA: TGCAGCGCCTCGGGGAGTGGGGAGACCCAGTTCTTC

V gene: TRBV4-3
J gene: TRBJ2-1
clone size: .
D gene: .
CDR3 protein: CASSQELRGPYNEQFF
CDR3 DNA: TGCGCCAGCAGCCAAGAGTTGCGGGGGCCATACAATGAGCAGTTCTTC

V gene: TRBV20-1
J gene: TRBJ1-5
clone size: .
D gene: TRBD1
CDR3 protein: CSTRTGDRQPQHF
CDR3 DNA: TGCAGTACTAGGACAGGGGATCGTCAGCCCCAGCATTTT

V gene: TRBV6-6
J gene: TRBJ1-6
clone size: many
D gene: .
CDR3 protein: CASDGQLQNSPLHF
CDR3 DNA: TGTGCCAGCGACGGACAGCTACAAAATTCACCCCTCCACTTT

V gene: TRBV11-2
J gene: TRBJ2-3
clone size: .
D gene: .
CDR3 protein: CASSDRERTDTQYF
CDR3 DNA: TGTGCCAGCAGTGACCGGGAACGCACAGATACGCAGTATTTT

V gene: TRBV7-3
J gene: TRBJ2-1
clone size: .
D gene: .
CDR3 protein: CASSRGPSNEQFF
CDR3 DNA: TGTGCCAGCAGCCGGGGGCCCTCCAATGAGCAGTTCTTC

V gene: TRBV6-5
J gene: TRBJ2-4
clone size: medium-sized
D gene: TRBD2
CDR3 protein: CASRSGTSGISQYF
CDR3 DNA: TGTGCCAGCAGGTCCGGGACTAGCGGGATTTCTCAGTACTTC

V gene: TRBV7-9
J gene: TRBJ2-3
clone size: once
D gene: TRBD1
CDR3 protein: CASTLTGEADTQYF
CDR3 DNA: TGTGCCAGCACGTTGACAGGGGAGGCAGATACGCAGTATTTT

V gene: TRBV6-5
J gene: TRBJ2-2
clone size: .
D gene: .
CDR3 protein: CASSYVYPGWAATGELFF
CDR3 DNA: TGTGCCAGCAGTTACGTTTATCCAGGGTGGGCCGCGACCGGGGAGCTGTTTTTT

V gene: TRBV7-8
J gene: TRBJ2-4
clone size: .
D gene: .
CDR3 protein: CASSLSQGGNIQYF
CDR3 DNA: TGTGCCAGCAGCTTATCGCAGGGTGGGAACATTCAGTACTTC

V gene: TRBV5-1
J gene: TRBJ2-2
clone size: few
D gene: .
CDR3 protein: CASSLAGDTGELFF
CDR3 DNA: TGCGCCAGCAGCTTGGCTGGCGATACCGGGGAGCTGTTTTTT

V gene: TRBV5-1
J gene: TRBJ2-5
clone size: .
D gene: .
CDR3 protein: CASIELEVRQYF
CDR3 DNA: TGCGCCAGCATCGAGCTGGAGGTGCGGCAGTACTTC

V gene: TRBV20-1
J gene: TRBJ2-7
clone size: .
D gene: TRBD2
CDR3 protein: CSAGTSNSYNEQYF
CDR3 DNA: TGCAGTGCTGGGACTAGCAACTCCTACAATGAGCAGTACTTC

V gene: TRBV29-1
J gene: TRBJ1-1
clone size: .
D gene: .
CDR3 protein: CSTRIGNTEAFF
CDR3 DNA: TGCAGCACGCGTATCGGGAACACTGAAGCTTTCTTT

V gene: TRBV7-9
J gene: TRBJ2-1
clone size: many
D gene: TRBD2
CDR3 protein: CASSLSLAGYNEQFF
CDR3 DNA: TGTGCCAGCAGCTTAAGCCTAGCGGGTTACAATGAGCAGTTCTTC

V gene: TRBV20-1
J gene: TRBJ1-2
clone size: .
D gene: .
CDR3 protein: CSARVPEEWVNYGYTF
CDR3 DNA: TGCAGTGCTAGAGTCCCGGAAGAGTGGGTTAACTATGGCTACACCTTC

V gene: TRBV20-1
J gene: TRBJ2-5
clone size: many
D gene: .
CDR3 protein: CSARDGQGWTQYF
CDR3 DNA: TGCAGTGCTAGAGATGGACAAGGGTGGACCCAGTACTTC

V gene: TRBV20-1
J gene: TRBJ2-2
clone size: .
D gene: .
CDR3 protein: CSASTPNTGELFF
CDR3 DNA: TGCAGTGCTTCAACCCCAAACACCGGGGAGCTGTTTTTT

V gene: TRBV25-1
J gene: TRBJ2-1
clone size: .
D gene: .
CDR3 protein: CASSDGQTYNEQFF
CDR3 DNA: TGTGCCAGCAGTGACGGACAGACATACAATGAGCAGTTCTTC

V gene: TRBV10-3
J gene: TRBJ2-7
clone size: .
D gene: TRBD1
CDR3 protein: CAISSGTGGDIYEQYF
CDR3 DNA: TGTGCCATCAGCTCCGGGACAGGGGGCGATATCTACGAGCAGTACTTC

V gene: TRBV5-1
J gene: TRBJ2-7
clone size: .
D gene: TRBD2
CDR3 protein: CASSLAAREGEQYF
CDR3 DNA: TGCGCCAGCAGCTTGGCAGCCAGGGAGGGTGAGCAGTACTTC

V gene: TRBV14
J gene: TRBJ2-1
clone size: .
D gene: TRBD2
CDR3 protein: CASSQDALAGLYNEQFF
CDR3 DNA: TGTGCCAGCAGCCAGGACGCTCTAGCGGGGTTGTACAATGAGCAGTTCTTC

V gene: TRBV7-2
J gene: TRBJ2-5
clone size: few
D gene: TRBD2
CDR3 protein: CASSLTSGGALETQYF
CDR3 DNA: TGTGCCAGCAGCTTGACTAGCGGGGGGGCCTTGGAGACCCAGTACTTC

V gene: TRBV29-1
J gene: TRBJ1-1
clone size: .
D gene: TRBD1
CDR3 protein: CSVEEITGVGEAFF
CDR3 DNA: TGCAGCGTTGAAGAAATTACAGGGGTTGGTGAAGCTTTCTTT

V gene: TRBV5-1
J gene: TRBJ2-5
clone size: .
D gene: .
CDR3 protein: CASSLQTAETQYF
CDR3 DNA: TGCGCCAGCAGCTTGCAGACAGCAGAGACCCAGTACTTC

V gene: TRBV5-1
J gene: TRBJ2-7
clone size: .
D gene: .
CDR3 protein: CASSLEFRAYEQYF
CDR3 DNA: TGCGCCAGCAGCTTGGAATTTCGCGCCTACGAGCAGTACTTC

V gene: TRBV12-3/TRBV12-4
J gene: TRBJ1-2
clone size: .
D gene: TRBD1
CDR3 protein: CASSLDRDGGYTF
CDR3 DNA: TGTGCCAGCAGCCTAGACAGGGACGGTGGCTACACCTTC

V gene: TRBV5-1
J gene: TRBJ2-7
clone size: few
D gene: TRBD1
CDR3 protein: CASSLGDRGHEQYF
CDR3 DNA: TGCGCCAGCAGCTTGGGAGACAGGGGACACGAGCAGTACTTC

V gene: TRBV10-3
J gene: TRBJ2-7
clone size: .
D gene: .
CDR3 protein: CAISQRQESSYEQYF
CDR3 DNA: TGTGCCATCAGTCAGAGACAGGAGAGCTCCTACGAGCAGTACTTC

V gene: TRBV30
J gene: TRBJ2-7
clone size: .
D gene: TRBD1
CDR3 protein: CAWSAQGAYYEQYF
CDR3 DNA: TGTGCCTGGAGTGCTCAGGGGGCATACTACGAGCAGTACTTC

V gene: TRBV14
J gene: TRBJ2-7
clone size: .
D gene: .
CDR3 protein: CASSRGVWGSYYEQYF
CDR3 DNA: TGTGCCAGCAGCCGAGGTGTTTGGGGATCCTACTACGAGCAGTACTTC

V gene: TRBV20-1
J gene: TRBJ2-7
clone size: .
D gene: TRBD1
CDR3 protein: CSAGQGPYEQYF
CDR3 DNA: TGCAGTGCTGGACAGGGGCCCTACGAGCAGTACTTC

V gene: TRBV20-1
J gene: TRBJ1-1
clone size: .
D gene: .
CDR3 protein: CSARAAGRKEAFF
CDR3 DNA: TGCAGTGCTAGAGCGGCAGGGAGAAAAGAAGCTTTCTTT

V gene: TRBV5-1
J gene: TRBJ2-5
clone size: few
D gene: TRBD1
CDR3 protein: CASSLLSGQKQETQYF
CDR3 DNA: TGCGCCAGCAGCTTGCTATCGGGACAGAAACAAGAGACCCAGTACTTC

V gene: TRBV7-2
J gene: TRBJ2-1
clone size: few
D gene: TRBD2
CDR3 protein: CASSSDGTSGSDEQFF
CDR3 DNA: TGTGCCAGCAGCTCTGATGGGACTAGCGGGTCCGATGAGCAGTTCTTC

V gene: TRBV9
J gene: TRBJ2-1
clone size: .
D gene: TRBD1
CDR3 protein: CASSAQGQGNEQFF
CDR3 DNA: TGTGCCAGCAGCGCACAGGGACAGGGCAATGAGCAGTTCTTC

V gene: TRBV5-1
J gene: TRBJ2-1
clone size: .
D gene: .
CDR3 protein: CASSDGTPYNEQFF
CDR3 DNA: TGCGCCAGCAGTGACGGCACCCCCTACAATGAGCAGTTCTTC

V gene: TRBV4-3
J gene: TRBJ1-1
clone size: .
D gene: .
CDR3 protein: CASSQEWPGRYTEAFF
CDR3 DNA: TGCGCCAGCAGCCAAGAGTGGCCAGGGCGGTACACTGAAGCTTTCTTT

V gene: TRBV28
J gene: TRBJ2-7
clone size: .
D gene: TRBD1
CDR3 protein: CASSGPGQGDEQYF
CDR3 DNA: TGTGCCAGCAGTGGGCCGGGACAGGGTGACGAGCAGTACTTC

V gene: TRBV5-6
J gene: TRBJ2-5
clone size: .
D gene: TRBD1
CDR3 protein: CASSLRQGSWETQYF
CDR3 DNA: TGTGCCAGCAGCTTGAGACAGGGGTCCTGGGAGACCCAGTACTTC

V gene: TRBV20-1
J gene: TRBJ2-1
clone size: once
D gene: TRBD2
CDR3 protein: CGARDPALAGEYNEQFF
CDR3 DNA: TGCGGTGCTAGAGATCCCGCCTTAGCGGGGGAATACAATGAGCAGTTCTTC

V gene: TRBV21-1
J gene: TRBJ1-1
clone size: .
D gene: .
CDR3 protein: CASSKVPDGAFF
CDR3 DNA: TGTGCCAGCAGCAAAGTGCCGGACGGAGCTTTCTTT

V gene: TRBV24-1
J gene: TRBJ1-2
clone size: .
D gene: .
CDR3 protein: CATSERELGYTF
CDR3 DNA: TGTGCCACCAGTGAGAGAGAGCTTGGCTACACCTTC

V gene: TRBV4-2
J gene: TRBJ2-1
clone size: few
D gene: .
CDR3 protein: CASSQDRDPLGEQFF
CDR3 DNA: TGTGCCAGCAGCCAAGATCGAGACCCCCTGGGTGAGCAGTTCTTC

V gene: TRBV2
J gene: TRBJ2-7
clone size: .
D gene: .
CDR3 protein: CASGSIKGRYEQYF
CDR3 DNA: TGTGCCAGCGGCAGCATTAAGGGGAGGTACGAGCAGTACTTC

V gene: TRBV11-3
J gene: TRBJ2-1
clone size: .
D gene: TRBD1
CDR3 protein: CASSHNAGGNEQFF
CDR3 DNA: TGTGCCAGCAGCCACAACGCAGGGGGAAATGAGCAGTTCTTC

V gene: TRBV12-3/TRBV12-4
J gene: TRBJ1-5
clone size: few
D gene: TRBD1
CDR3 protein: CASSPNPLTGGDNQPQHF
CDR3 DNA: TGTGCCAGCAGTCCCAACCCTCTGACAGGGGGCGACAATCAGCCCCAGCATTTT

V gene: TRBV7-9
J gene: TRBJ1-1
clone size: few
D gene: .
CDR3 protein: CASSLVDNKAFF
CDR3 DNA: TGTGCCAGCAGCTTAGTCGACAACAAAGCTTTCTTT

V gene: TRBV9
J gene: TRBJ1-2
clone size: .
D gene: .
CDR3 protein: CASSVGRYGYTF
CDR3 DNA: TGTGCCAGCAGCGTAGGTAGATATGGCTACACCTTC

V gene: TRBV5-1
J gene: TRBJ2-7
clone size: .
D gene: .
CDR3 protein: CASSPRGGLDSYEQYF
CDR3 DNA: TGCGCCAGCAGCCCCAGGGGGGGACTAGACTCCTACGAGCAGTACTTC